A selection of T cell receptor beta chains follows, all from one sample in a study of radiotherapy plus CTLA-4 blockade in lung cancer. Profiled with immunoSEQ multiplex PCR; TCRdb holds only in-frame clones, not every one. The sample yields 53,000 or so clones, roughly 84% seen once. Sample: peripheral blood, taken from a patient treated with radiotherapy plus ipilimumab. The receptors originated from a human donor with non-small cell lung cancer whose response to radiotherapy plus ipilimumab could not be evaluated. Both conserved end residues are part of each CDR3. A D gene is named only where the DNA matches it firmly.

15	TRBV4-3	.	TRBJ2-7	TGCGCCAGCAGCCAGGCCGCGGGAAACAACTACGAGCAGTACTTC	CASSQAAGNNYEQYF
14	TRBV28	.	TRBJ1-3	TGTGCCAGCAGTTTAGGTAGCTCTGGAAACACCATATATTTT	CASSLGSSGNTIYF
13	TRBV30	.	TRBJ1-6	TGTGCCTGGAGTAAGGGAGACAATTCACCCCTCCACTTT	CAWSKGDNSPLHF
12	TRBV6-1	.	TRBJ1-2	TGTGCCAGCAAGGGGGGGGGCTATGGCTACACCTTC	CASKGGGYGYTF
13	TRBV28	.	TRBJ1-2	TGTGCCAGCAGTTTTGGGGGGAACTATGGCTACACCTTC	CASSFGGNYGYTF
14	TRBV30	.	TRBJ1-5	TGTGCCTGGGCCAGGGGAGCTAGCAATCAGCCCCAGCATTTT	CAWARGASNQPQHF
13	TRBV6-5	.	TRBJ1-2	TGTGCCAGCAGTTTCCGCGGGAACTATGGCTACACCTTC	CASSFRGNYGYTF
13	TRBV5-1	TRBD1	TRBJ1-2	TGCGCCAGCACCTTCGGACAGGGGGATGGCTACACCTTC	CASTFGQGDGYTF
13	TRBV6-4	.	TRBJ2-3	TGTGCCAGCAGTAAGAGAATCACAGATACGCAGTATTTT	CASSKRITDTQYF
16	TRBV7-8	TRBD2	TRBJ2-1	TGTGCCAGCAGCTTAGCTAGCGGGAGGGCCAGAAATGAGCAGTTCTTC	CASSLASGRARNEQFF
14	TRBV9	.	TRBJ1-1	TGTGCCAGCAGCGTAGGTGGCTCAAACACTGAAGCTTTCTTT	CASSVGGSNTEAFF
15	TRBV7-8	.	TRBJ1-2	TGTGCCAGCAGCTCCTCGGGGGGGACTCCCTATGGCTACACCTTC	CASSSSGGTPYGYTF
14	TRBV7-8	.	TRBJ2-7	TGTGCCAGCAGCCCCCAACGGGGTACCTACGAGCAGTACTTC	CASSPQRGTYEQYF
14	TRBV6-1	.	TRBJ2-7	TGTGCCACCTCCAACGGGGTCATCTCCTACGAGCAGTACTTC	CATSNGVISYEQYF
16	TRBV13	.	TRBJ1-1	TGTGCCAGCAGCCTTAGGACCCCCGGAGGCGACACTGAAGCTTTCTTT	CASSLRTPGGDTEAFF
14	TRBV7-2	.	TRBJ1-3	TGTGCCAGCAGCCCCAGGGTCTCTGGAAACACCATATATTTT	CASSPRVSGNTIYF
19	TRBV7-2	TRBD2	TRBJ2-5	TGTGCCAGCAGCTTAGATATTGGTGGGACTAGCGAGTACCAAGAGACCCAGTACTTC	CASSLDIGGTSEYQETQYF
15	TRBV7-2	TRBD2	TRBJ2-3	TGTGCCAGCAGCTTTTATACTAGCGGGGGGGATACGCAGTATTTT	CASSFYTSGGDTQYF
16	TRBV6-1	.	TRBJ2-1	TGTGCCAGCAGTGAAAGAAAGCGATCCCACCTCAATGAGCAGTTCTTC	CASSERKRSHLNEQFF